This passage covers 22 T cell receptor beta chains from one sample sequenced in a study of immune heterogeneity within non-small cell lung tumors. Each sample used 600 to 750 ng of genomic DNA from bulk tumor tissue. Surgeons took several biopsies per primary tumor, spaced far apart, during surgery. Curative surgical treatment was performed in patients who had newly diagnosed, untreated non-small cell lung cancer. TCR beta CDR3 regions came from multiplex PCR with 32 forward V and 13 reverse J primers. TCRdb re-analysed the multiplex PCR reads in MiXCR, keeping a single row per CDR3 protein. The sample carries 3,000 or so distinct CDR3 sequences, 50% to 55% recorded once. Sequencing was performed on lung tumor tissue. These receptors were obtained from an older man with non-small cell lung cancer.

The J gene is TRBJ2-7, the V gene TRBV12-3 or TRBV12-4, with TRBD1 matching 10 bases. Trimming cost V 2 bases and J 4 bases; bases outside gene matches: 2. The CDR3 extends over 14 amino acids. The CDR3 reads CASSLWDRGYEQYF. CDR3 nucleotide sequence: TGTGCCAGCAGTTTATGGGACAGGGGTTACGAGCAGTACTTC.

Notes on this clonotype: Given the absence of the conserved phenylalanine or tryptophan at the CDR3 end, a read error is likely. The DNA is left out, because the CDR3 cannot be placed on it with certainty; the CDR3 is given as TCRdb lists it. V gene TRBV19 combines with J gene TRBJ2-7; the table's D gene call, TRBD1, was not cross checked with the DNA. Germline loops: CDR1 LNHDA, CDR2 SQIVND (reference sequence). The CDR3 extends over 13 residues, inclusive of both ends. The CDR3 is CASIDRTGNERYL.

CDR3 DNA sequence: TGTGCCAGCACCCAGGTTGGGACAGCTCGCAATGAGCAGTTCTTC. The encoded protein is CASTQVGTARNEQFF. This chain uses TRBV2 with TRBJ2-1; 7 bases agree with TRBD1. Germline CDR1 and CDR2: SNHLY and FYNNEI. With 7 bases clipped from V and 6 bases from J, the junction kept 12 bases outside the gene matches. The CDR3 totals 15 residues.

The chain recombines TRBV18 with TRBJ1-1; D ambiguous. The CDR3 runs to 13 residues. Germline lookup yields CDR1 KGHSH and CDR2 LQKENI. Trimming removed 2 bases at V and 0 bases at J, with 4 bases between. CDR3 in amino acids: CASSPGMNTEAFF. The CDR3 DNA reads as TGTGCCAGCTCACCAGGAATGAACACTGAAGCTTTCTTT.

V is TRBV28 and J is TRBJ1-6; 9 bases are a match to TRBD1. Germline CDR1 and CDR2: MDHEN and SYDVKM. The CDR3 is made up of 15 amino acids. Germline trimming cut 6 bases from V and 9 bases from J; bases unmatched to any gene: 9. For the CDR3, the DNA is TGTGCCAGCAGGGGGACGACAGGGGGGAGTTCACCCCTCCACTTT. This gives the protein CASRGTTGGSSPLHF.

A few counts support this clonotype. The chain uses TRBV5-1 and TRBJ1-1, with D unclear. The CDR3 consists of 13 residues. V lost 1 base and J lost 0, with 4 bases in between. The germline V gene has CDR1 SGHRS and CDR2 YFSETQ. The chain's CDR3 is CASSLWMNTEAFF. The CDR3 coding sequence is TGCGCCAGCAGCTTGTGGATGAACACTGAAGCTTTCTTT. The variable domain in full, with the rest retrieved from reference TRBV5-1 and TRBJ1-1, is KAGVTQTPRYLIKTRGQQVTLSCSPISGHRSVSWYQQTPGQGLQFLFEYFSETQRNKGNFPGRFSGRQFSNSRSEMNVSTLELGDSALYLCASSLWMNTEAFFGQGTRLTVV.

Within the sample, this clonotype is large. The chain employs TRBV9 and TRBJ1-3, with TRBD1 identical over 7 bases. Germline assignment: CDR1 SGDLS and CDR2 YYNGEE. V dropped 2 bases and J dropped 0; count of bases not matched to a gene: 5. The CDR3 sequence is 16 residues long. The DNA for the CDR3 is TGTGCCAGCAGCGTTGGGGACAGCATCTCTGGAAACACCATATATTTT. As protein: CASSVGDSISGNTIYF.

In its sample, this clonotype ranks as large. The CDR3 DNA sequence: TGTGCCATAGGACAGGGTTATAGCAATCAGCCCCAGCATTTT. Translated, it gives CAIGQGYSNQPQHF. The chain carries TRBV24-1 and TRBJ1-5; 8 nucleotides line up with TRBD1. Germline V lookup: CDR1 KGHDR, CDR2 SFDVKD. With 11 bases clipped from V and 0 bases from J, the junction kept 5 bases outside the gene matches. This CDR3 is built from 14 residues.

The J gene is TRBJ2-6, the V gene TRBV27; no reliable D call. The CDR3 spans 16 residues. The ends were cut back, 6 bases at V and 0 bases at J, with 12 bases in the middle. The germline V gene encodes CDR1 MNHEY and CDR2 SMNVEV (reference sequence). The CDR3 reads CASRIAGSSGANVLTF. CDR3 nucleotide sequence: TGTGCCAGCAGAATCGCCGGTAGCTCTGGGGCCAACGTCCTGACTTTC.

The J gene is TRBJ1-1, the V gene TRBV4-2; the D is unclear. Trimming took 3 bases from V and 5 from J, leaving 4 bases between them. CDR1 LGHNA and CDR2 YNFKEQ come from the germline V gene. The CDR3 runs 11 residues. DNA of the CDR3: TGTGCCAGCAGCCACGAGACTGAAGCTTTCTTT. Translation gives CASSHETEAFF.

A few counts support this clonotype. CDR3 amino acids: CSVVGRGSIGETQYF. The CDR3 DNA is TGCAGCGTTGTTGGCAGGGGCTCCATTGGGGAGACCCAGTACTTC. This chain joins TRBV29-1 and TRBJ2-5; TRBD1 is a possible D gene (6 bases). The V gene lost 4 bases and the J gene lost 5 bases, with 20 bases spanning the gap. The CDR3 loop spans 15 amino acids. CDR1 and CDR2 from the germline V gene are SQVTM and ANQGSEA.

V is TRBV15 and J is TRBJ2-3; TRBD1 or TRBD2 may be the D gene (5 bases each). The CDR3 length is 16 residues. The germline V and J ends were trimmed by 0 bases and 0 bases, with 10 bases remaining between them. The V gene's germline CDR1 is LNHNV and CDR2 YYDKDF (reference sequence). The CDR3 reads CATSREQGPSTDTQYF. CDR3 sequence (DNA): TGTGCCACCAGCAGAGAGCAGGGACCTAGCACAGATACGCAGTATTTT.

This chain links TRBV20-1 with TRBJ1-1, with 10 bases identical to TRBD1. CDR1 DFQATT and CDR2 SNEGSKA come from the germline V gene (reference sequence). This CDR3 region has 14 residues. V trimming: 0 bases; J trimming: 6 bases; junction bases outside the gene matches: 4. The CDR3: CSARDRQGAPEAFF. CDR3 coding DNA: TGCAGTGCTAGAGATCGACAGGGGGCCCCTGAAGCTTTCTTT.

This clonotype was detected a few times. V gene TRBV5-6 combines with J gene TRBJ2-2; TRBD1 is a possible D gene (6 bases). The CDR3 has 15 residues. Germline V gives CDR1 SGHDT, CDR2 YYEEEE. The V end was cut by 0 bases, the J end by 5 bases, with 11 bases between. This CDR3 is CASSLAGARTGELFF. CDR3 sequence (DNA): TGTGCCAGCAGCTTGGCAGGGGCTAGGACCGGGGAGCTGTTTTTT.

The rearrangement links TRBV2 to TRBJ1-5, with D possibly being TRBD1 (5 bases). Trimming took 3 bases from V and 5 from J, leaving 11 bases between them. The CDR3 totals 14 residues. The germline CDR1 and CDR2 sequences are SNHLY and FYNNEI. In DNA form, the CDR3 reads TGTGCCAGCAGTGAGCAGGTGGGACATCAGCCCCAGCATTTT. It encodes CASSEQVGHQPQHF.

This rearrangement joins TRBV11-2 to TRBJ2-2; D is possibly TRBD1 (5 bases). Trimming shortened V by 0 bases and J by 2 bases, and 10 bases separated the two germline ends. From germline, CDR1 is SGHAT and CDR2 FQNNGV. The CDR3 loop spans 16 amino acids. The CDR3 spells CASSLDGAGNTGELFF. The CDR3 DNA follows: TGTGCCAGCAGCTTAGATGGGGCAGGAAACACCGGGGAGCTGTTTTTT.

CDR3 sequence: CSARTGSNQPQHF. In nucleotides, the CDR3 is TGCAGTGCTCGGACAGGGAGCAATCAGCCCCAGCATTTT. J is TRBJ1-5 and V is TRBV20-1; 8 bases line up with TRBD1. J was trimmed by 1 base and V by 5 bases; bases with no gene match: 1. Germline V gene lookup returns CDR1 DFQATT and CDR2 SNEGSKA (reference sequence). The CDR3 totals 13 residues.

The V gene is TRBV7-2, the J gene TRBJ2-7; possibly TRBD1 for D (6 bases). With 5 bases removed from V and 4 bases from J, the gap between germline ends came to 6 bases. This CDR3 has 11 amino acids. Germline assignment: CDR1 SGHTA and CDR2 FQGNSA. The CDR3 here is CASSRGYEQYF. CDR3 coding DNA: TGTGCCAGCAGCAGGGGGTACGAGCAGTACTTC.

The chain links TRBV11-1 to TRBJ2-1; 10 nucleotides align to TRBD2. The CDR3 loop spans 14 amino acids. Germline values: CDR1 SGHAT, CDR2 FQDESV (reference sequence). Germline trimming cut 3 bases from V and 9 bases from J; bases unmatched to any gene: 5. CDR3 in DNA: TGTGCCAGCAGCTTCGCTAGCGGGAGTTCTGAGCAGTTCTTC. It is translated as CASSFASGSSEQFF.

The chain employs TRBV6-1 and TRBJ1-5; TRBD1 is a possible D gene (5 bases). The V and J ends lost 6 bases and 0 bases respectively, with 15 bases between them. The CDR3 covers 16 residues. In germline, CDR1 is MNHNS, CDR2 SASEGT. The CDR3 DNA follows: TGTGCCAGCAGGGGAACGGACATAATTAGCAATCAGCCCCAGCATTTT. Its protein product is CASRGTDIISNQPQHF.

This clonotype was observed a few times. The rearrangement links TRBV9 to TRBJ2-2, with TRBD1 matching over 8 bases. Germline assignment: CDR1 SGDLS and CDR2 YYNGEE. After removal of 7 bases from V and 5 bases from J, the junction contained 16 bases not matched to a gene. The length of the CDR3 is 17 residues. CDR3 residues: CASRQGPSLPGTGELFF. CDR3 coding DNA: TGTGCCAGCCGACAGGGGCCATCCCTCCCGGGAACCGGGGAGCTGTTTTTT.

This clonotype was found a few times. The J gene is TRBJ1-1, the V gene TRBV28; D remains unclear. This CDR3 is 11 amino acids long. V shed 8 bases and J shed 0 bases, with 4 bases lying between them. CDR1 and CDR2 (germline): MDHEN, SYDVKM. The CDR3 is CASELNTEAFF. In DNA form, the CDR3 reads TGTGCCAGCGAATTGAACACTGAAGCTTTCTTT.